This T cell receptor beta chain came from a study of cytomegalovirus exposure and HLA in healthy donors. The study, taken as a whole, reports: As immune exposure information, only CMV serostatus was available. Prediction of most subjects' HLA-A and HLA-B alleles by TCR beta sequences was reportedly accurate. A later look showed TCR association rates differing by HLA locus, highest for DRB1 and lowest for HLA-C. Common viral pathogens seemed to be connected with several of the most significant clusters, according to a later analysis.

PCR involved 60 Vbeta and 13 Jbeta primers. TCRdb's table, derived via immunoSEQ multiplex PCR, lists solely in-frame clones and lacks some. The table has roughly 230,000 clones, more than 75% seen once. With regard to this clone: No antigen is known for it.

The CDR3 covers 15 residues. Trimming removed 4 bases from V and 6 bases from J; junction bases left unmatched: 5. Germline V gene data show CDR1 as SGHRS and CDR2 as YFSETQ. Sequencing was performed on PBMCs. The rearrangement joins TRBV5-1 to TRBJ2-7; 15 nucleotides match TRBD2. This receptor was taken from a girl aged 2-10 years in good health and CMV-seronegative. CDR3 nucleotides: TGCGCCAGCAGCGGAGGACTAGCGGGAGGGCCCGAGCAGTACTTC. It encodes CASSGGLAGGPEQYF.